The 26 T cell receptor beta chains in this list originate from one sample, sequenced in a study of blood T cell repertoires in COVID-19. TCRdb keeps only in-frame clones here, not all; method: immunoSEQ multiplex PCR. Seen here are fewer than 200,000 clones, approximately 82% observed once, and the top ten hold 3.6%. The sequencing input was PBMCs or T cells enriched from blood (not recorded which). The receptors were sampled from a woman aged 45-59 years in a cohort exposed to, infected with or recovered from COVID-19 (not recorded which).

V is TRBV20-1 and J is TRBJ1-4, with D uncertain. Trimming shortened V by 0 bases and J by 8 bases, and 4 bases separated the two germline ends. Germline CDR1 reads DFQATT; CDR2 reads SNEGSKA (reference sequence). This CDR3 contains 11 residues. The CDR3 loop is CSARDREKLFF. In nucleotides, the CDR3 is TGCAGTGCTAGAGATCGGGAAAAACTGTTTTTT.

The V and J genes are TRBV27 and TRBJ2-3, with 10 bases that match TRBD2. The CDR3 is 15 residues long. V lost 6 bases to trimming and J lost 4 bases; unmatched junction nucleotides: 7. Germline CDR1 and CDR2: MNHEY and SMNVEV (reference sequence). CDR3 in DNA: TGTGCCAGCAGGCTAGCGGGGGTCCCCGCAGATACGCAGTATTTT. This encodes CASRLAGVPADTQYF.

The chain employs TRBV6-5 and TRBJ2-1, with D perhaps matching TRBD2 (6 bases). V was shortened by 0 bases and J by 10 bases, with 13 bases between the two germline ends. Germline assignment: CDR1 MNHEY and CDR2 SVGAGI. CDR3 size: 14 residues. CDR3 nucleotides: TGTGCCAGCAGTTACTCCTACGGGAGATGGGAGCAGTTCTTC. Translating it yields CASSYSYGRWEQFF.

Concerning this clone itself: The same CDR3 is also encoded by other DNA sequences in this sample. The chain uses TRBV7-3 and TRBJ2-7; possible D gene TRBD2, 5 bases. From germline, CDR1 is SGHTA and CDR2 FQGTGA. CDR3 length: 14 residues. The ends were cut back, 2 bases at V and 3 bases at J, with 11 bases in the middle. CDR3 protein: CASSLGRGSYEQYF. CDR3 coding DNA: TGTGCCAGCAGCTTAGGTCGGGGAAGCTACGAGCAGTACTTC.

This clone was observed once. V is TRBV13 and J is TRBJ1-3; the D gene is possibly TRBD1 (6 bases). The V end lost 5 bases, the J end lost 6 bases, and 14 bases lay between the germline ends. Germline CDR1 reads PRHDT; CDR2 reads FYEKMQ (reference sequence). The CDR3 is made up of 14 amino acids. CDR3 region: CASSQQGTPNTIYF. CDR3 sequence (DNA): TGTGCCAGCAGCCAACAGGGTACCCCAAACACCATATATTTT.

J is TRBJ1-5 and V is TRBV27, with 8 nucleotides matching TRBD1. The V segment lost 2 bases and the J segment 6 bases; nucleotides outside the gene matches: 6. Germline CDR1 is MNHEY and CDR2 is SMNVEV (reference sequence). The CDR3 contains 15 residues. The CDR3: CASSLGGRGLQPQHF. CDR3 DNA sequence: TGTGCCAGCAGTTTAGGCGGCAGGGGGCTTCAGCCCCAGCATTTT.

The J gene is TRBJ1-2, the V gene TRBV4-2; perhaps TRBD1 as D (6 bases). The germline V gene has CDR1 LGHNA and CDR2 YNFKEQ. Trimming left V 1 base short and J 4 bases short, with 16 bases between. The CDR3 is 16 residues long. DNA of the CDR3: TGTGCCAGCAGCCAAGGGGGTGGACAGACCTTCTATGGCTACACCTTC. As protein: CASSQGGGQTFYGYTF.

The chain carries TRBV28 and TRBJ2-7; TRBD2 aligns across 7 bases. Looked up from germline, CDR1 is MDHEN and CDR2 is SYDVKM. V gave up 8 bases and J gave up 2 bases; unmatched junction bases: 3. The length of the CDR3 is 12 residues. The chain's CDR3 is CASGTSAYEQYF. In DNA, the CDR3 is TGTGCCAGCGGCACTAGCGCCTACGAGCAGTACTTC.

The V and J genes are TRBV2 and TRBJ2-3; a weak D match, TRBD1 (6 bases). Germline V lookup: CDR1 SNHLY, CDR2 FYNNEI. This CDR3 spans 16 amino acids. Trimming removed 7 bases from V and 1 base from J, with 18 bases in between. The CDR3 loop is CASIIMGASRTDTQYF. The CDR3 bases are TGTGCCAGCATCATAATGGGGGCTAGTCGCACAGATACGCAGTATTTT.

The chain combines TRBV4-1 with TRBJ2-3, with TRBD1 matching over 7 bases. Germline CDR1 reads MGHRA; CDR2 reads YSYEKL. This CDR3 is built from 16 residues. The V segment lost 4 bases and the J segment 2 bases; nucleotides outside the gene matches: 9. CDR3 sequence reads: CASSPGRDSITDTQYF. CDR3 nucleotides: TGCGCCAGCAGCCCGGGTCGGGACAGCATCACAGATACGCAGTATTTT.

There are a few counts of this clone. The chain is built from TRBV29-1 and TRBJ2-1; D is unclear. Per germline, CDR1 SQVTM and CDR2 ANQGSEA. V was shortened by 3 bases and J by 5 bases, with 8 bases between the two germline ends. The CDR3 has 12 amino acids. The CDR3 DNA is TGCAGCGTTGATCTAGAGAACAATGAGCAGTTCTTC. Its translation is CSVDLENNEQFF.

This clone appeared a single time. CDR3 sequence: CASSSTPPGQGRETQYF. CDR3 DNA: TGTGCCAGCAGCTCAACCCCCCCGGGACAGGGGAGGGAGACCCAGTACTTC. The chain is built from TRBV7-6 and TRBJ2-5, with 10 bases lining up with TRBD1. This CDR3 has 17 residues. Germline V gene sequence: CDR1 SGHVS, CDR2 FNYEAQ. The V and J ends lost 4 bases and 5 bases, in that order; junction bases with no gene match: 13.

This sequence joins TRBV6-6 and TRBJ2-5; 7 bases align to TRBD1. This CDR3 region has 15 residues. Trimming at V came to 5 bases and at J to 5 bases, leaving 11 bases not matched to a gene. From germline, CDR1 is MNHNY and CDR2 SVGAGI (reference sequence). DNA for the CDR3: TGTGCCAGCAGTCCCTACAGGGGAGAAGGGGAGACCCAGTACTTC. This translates into CASSPYRGEGETQYF.

The rearrangement uses TRBV30 and TRBJ1-5; D is ambiguous. The V gene lost 3 bases and the J gene lost 1 base, with 10 bases spanning the gap. The germline gives CDR1 GTSNPN, CDR2 SVGIG (reference sequence). CDR3 length equals 14 residues. CDR3 nucleotide sequence: TGTGCCTGGAGACTCTCGGGAAGCAATCAGCCCCAGCATTTT. Translation gives CAWRLSGSNQPQHF.

The rearrangement uses TRBV29-1 and TRBJ2-1, with D possibly TRBD2 on 5 matching bases. This CDR3 has 17 amino acids. The germline V gene encodes CDR1 SQVTM and CDR2 ANQGSEA. Trimming took off 7 bases at V and 8 bases at J, with 30 bases between the two ends. The CDR3 sequence: CSAPQSSTEPGKDEQFF. The CDR3 DNA reads as TGCAGCGCCCCCCAGTCTAGCACAGAACCCGGGAAGGATGAGCAGTTCTTC.

The rearrangement uses TRBV28 and TRBJ2-7, with 7 bases fitting TRBD2. The trim removed 4 bases at V and 3 bases at J, leaving 30 bases unmatched. Germline CDR1 MDHEN, CDR2 SYDVKM. The CDR3 extends over 22 amino acids. The CDR3 nucleotides are TGTGCCAGCAGTTACGTCATTGGGGGGGTACAGTCGCCGGGCGGGAGTATCTACGAGCAGTACTTC. It codes for CASSYVIGGVQSPGGSIYEQYF.

The rearrangement joins TRBV28 to TRBJ1-6; D remains ambiguous. The CDR3 is made up of 17 amino acids. Trimming removed 4 bases at V and 7 bases at J, with 20 bases between. In germline, CDR1 is MDHEN, CDR2 SYDVKM. CDR3 in amino acids: CASSSGELSGKNSPLHF. CDR3 nucleotides: TGTGCCAGCAGTTCTGGGGAATTGAGCGGGAAAAATTCACCCCTCCACTTT.

This chain joins TRBV24-1 and TRBJ2-2; the match to TRBD1 covers 7 bases. The CDR3 runs 13 residues. Germline lookup yields CDR1 KGHDR and CDR2 SFDVKD. V dropped 2 bases and J dropped 10; count of bases not matched to a gene: 3. CDR3 region: CATSDYRGAELFF. CDR3 DNA sequence: TGTGCCACCAGTGATTACAGGGGTGCGGAGCTGTTTTTT.

V is TRBV18 and J is TRBJ1-2; the match to TRBD1 covers 7 bases. The trim removed 4 bases at V and 4 bases at J, leaving 9 bases unmatched. The length of the CDR3 is 15 residues. Germline-derived CDR1 and CDR2 are KGHSH and LQKENI. The CDR3: CASSRQGGGPYGYTF. As DNA, the CDR3 is TGTGCCAGCTCACGACAGGGAGGCGGGCCCTATGGCTACACCTTC.

The rearrangement uses TRBV11-2 and TRBJ1-2; 8 nucleotides line up with TRBD1. CDR1 is SGHAT, CDR2 FQNNGV, per germline. This CDR3 comprises 17 residues. V trimming: 5 bases; J trimming: 4 bases; junction bases outside the gene matches: 15. The CDR3 DNA reads as TGTGCCAGCAGCCCCTCCATCCGGACAGGGTATAGCTATGGCTACACCTTC. Its protein product is CASSPSIRTGYSYGYTF.

This rearrangement joins TRBV3-1 (or the pseudogene TRBV3-2) to TRBJ2-3; TRBD2 is a possible D gene (5 bases). Per the germline V gene, CDR1 is LGHDT and CDR2 is YNNKEL (reference sequence). V was clipped by 3 bases and J by 2 bases, with 9 bases between them. The CDR3 consists of 14 residues. This CDR3 reads CASSQGVPTDTQYF. In nucleotides, the CDR3 is TGTGCCAGCAGCCAGGGAGTCCCCACAGATACGCAGTATTTT.

DNA of the CDR3: TGCGCCAGCAGCCCCACCGGGACAGGTTCAGGGGAGCAGTACTTC. Translated, it gives CASSPTGTGSGEQYF. The V and J genes are TRBV5-1 and TRBJ2-7; 8 bases are a match to TRBD1. The CDR3 is 15 amino acids. CDR1 is SGHRS and CDR2 is YFSETQ in the germline V gene. J was trimmed by 7 bases and V by 4 bases; bases with no gene match: 13.

The J gene is TRBJ2-7, the V gene TRBV12-5; D is possibly TRBD1 (5 bases). The CDR3 is 15 amino acids. Trimming removed 5 bases from V and 0 bases from J, with 14 bases in between. CDR1 LGHNT and CDR2 FRNRAP come from the germline V gene. CDR3: CASGLTLDNSYEQYF. DNA of the CDR3: TGTGCTAGTGGTCTGACCCTGGACAACTCCTACGAGCAGTACTTC.

V is TRBV19 and J is TRBJ1-5; tentatively, D is TRBD1 (5 bases). Trimming cost V 4 bases and J 4 bases, with 17 bases left between them. Looked up from germline, CDR1 is LNHDA and CDR2 is SQIVND (reference sequence). There are 16 residues in the CDR3. The CDR3 spells CASSTPLGETNQPQHF. The CDR3 nucleotides read TGTGCCAGTAGTACCCCTCTAGGGGAAACGAATCAGCCCCAGCATTTT.

CDR3 nucleotide sequence: TGTGCCAGCAGCCGGGGGTCCGGGCTGGGGGGAAGTTCACCCCTCCACTTT. Its translation is CASSRGSGLGGSSPLHF. This sequence joins TRBV3-1 (or the pseudogene TRBV3-2) and TRBJ1-6; weak D call: TRBD1 (5 bases). The V gene lost 4 bases and the J gene lost 9 bases, with 22 bases spanning the gap. CDR1 is LGHDT, CDR2 YNNKEL, per germline (reference sequence). This CDR3 is 17 amino acids long.

The chain couples TRBV7-2 to TRBJ1-3; unclear D gene. CDR3 size: 14 residues. Germline loops: CDR1 SGHTA, CDR2 FQGNSA. The V gene lost 7 bases and the J gene lost 0 bases, with 10 bases spanning the gap. CDR3: CASTIDFSGNTIYF. For the CDR3, the DNA is TGTGCCAGCACCATTGACTTCTCTGGAAACACCATATATTTT.